The 24 T cell receptor beta chains reported below all come from one sample, sequenced in a study of blood T cell repertoires in COVID-19. Some clones are missing from TCRdb's copy, which holds only in-frame ones; the method was immunoSEQ multiplex PCR. This sample has approximately 220,000 clones, with around four fifths found just once. Sequences were obtained from PBMCs or T cells enriched from blood (not recorded which). These receptors came from a woman in her forties or fifties who had been exposed to COVID-19.

The chain couples TRBV7-9 to TRBJ1-2; 9 positions match TRBD1. V lost 5 bases and J lost 4; bases outside the gene matches: 11. Per the germline V gene, CDR1 is SEHNR and CDR2 is FQNEAQ (reference sequence). The CDR3 is 16 amino acids. The CDR3 is CASSEDRGVGGYGYTF. As DNA, the CDR3 is TGTGCCAGCAGCGAGGACAGGGGAGTCGGGGGCTATGGCTACACCTTC.

The V call is TRBV6-5, the J call TRBJ1-1; a possible D gene is TRBD1 (6 bases). V lost 5 bases and J lost 4, with 14 bases in between. Germline V gives CDR1 MNHEY, CDR2 SVGAGI. The CDR3 has 14 amino acids. CDR3 coding DNA: TGTGCCAGCAGTCAACAGGGATCGGTCACTGAAGCTTTCTTT. Translating gives CASSQQGSVTEAFF.

A remark on this clone: This sample also contains other DNA sequences that code for the same CDR3. The V gene is TRBV3-1 (or the pseudogene TRBV3-2), the J gene TRBJ2-5; 11 bases agree with TRBD2. This CDR3 region has 15 residues. V lost 5 bases and J lost 1; bases outside the gene matches: 3. Germline lookup yields CDR1 LGHDT and CDR2 YNNKEL (reference sequence). CDR3 protein: CASSRLAGSQETQYF. CDR3 bases: TGTGCCAGCAGCAGACTAGCGGGGAGCCAAGAGACCCAGTACTTC.

This chain joins TRBV10-3 and TRBJ1-6; weak D call: TRBD1 (6 bases). The germline V gene has CDR1 ENHRY and CDR2 SYGVKD. The V end lost 0 bases, the J end lost 10 bases, and 13 bases lay between the germline ends. The CDR3 is 15 amino acids. The CDR3 reads CAISESDSRRSPLHF. The CDR3 nucleotides read TGTGCCATCAGTGAGTCGGACAGTCGACGCTCACCCCTCCACTTT.

The rearrangement uses TRBV2 and TRBJ1-2; 9 bases are a match to TRBD1. V gave up 2 bases and J gave up 8 bases; unmatched junction bases: 9. The germline gives CDR1 SNHLY, CDR2 FYNNEI. The CDR3 runs to 15 residues. CDR3 sequence reads: CASSEYGTGPGGYTF. The CDR3 DNA sequence: TGTGCCAGCAGTGAATATGGGACAGGGCCTGGAGGCTACACCTTC.

The gene calls are TRBV19 and TRBJ2-6, with 9 nucleotides matching TRBD1. The V and J ends lost 5 bases and 0 bases, in that order; junction bases with no gene match: 11. Germline V gene lookup returns CDR1 LNHDA and CDR2 SQIVND (reference sequence). The CDR3 length is 19 residues. CDR3 sequence (DNA): TGTGCCAGTAGTTTACCCTCGGGACAGGGAGTCTCTGGGGCCAACGTCCTGACTTTC. It is translated as CASSLPSGQGVSGANVLTF.

The chain employs TRBV5-1 and TRBJ1-2; 8 positions match TRBD1. V dropped 0 bases and J dropped 6; count of bases not matched to a gene: 10. The length of the CDR3 is 16 residues. From germline, CDR1 is SGHRS and CDR2 YFSETQ. CDR3 coding DNA: TGCGCCAGCAGCTTGGTTGGGACAGGTTCTCCCAATGGCTACACCTTC. Amino acids: CASSLVGTGSPNGYTF.

J is TRBJ2-5 and V is TRBV5-1; TRBD2 matches 8 bases. This CDR3 spans 14 amino acids. Unmatched junction bases numbered 5, after V lost 4 bases and J lost 3 bases. Per the germline V gene, CDR1 is SGHRS and CDR2 is YFSETQ. CDR3 DNA sequence: TGCGCCAGCAGCCGGATCGGGGGGGAAGAGACCCAGTACTTC. This translates into CASSRIGGEETQYF.

The chain uses TRBV24-1 and TRBJ2-5; TRBD1 matches at 8 bases. The CDR3 has 15 amino acids. V lost 4 bases and J lost 1; bases outside the gene matches: 4. Per germline, CDR1 KGHDR and CDR2 SFDVKD. DNA of the CDR3: TGTGCCACCAGTGACCGGGACAGGTTCCAAGAGACCCAGTACTTC. This sequence encodes CATSDRDRFQETQYF.

V usage is TRBV4-1 and J usage is TRBJ2-7, with 10 bases matching TRBD1. The CDR3 sequence is 15 residues long. Germline loops: CDR1 MGHRA, CDR2 YSYEKL. With 0 bases clipped from V and 7 bases from J, the junction kept 6 bases outside the gene matches. Written as DNA, the CDR3 is TGCGCCAGCAGCCAAGAGACAGGGGGCTGGTGGGAGCAGTACTTC. Its protein is CASSQETGGWWEQYF.

The CDR3, as DNA: TGCGCCAGCAGTTCGGCTCCCCAGGCCGGGGAGCTGTTTTTT. Translating gives CASSSAPQAGELFF. The chain joins TRBV5-1 to TRBJ2-2; no firm D call. The CDR3 totals 14 residues. Looked up from germline, CDR1 is SGHRS and CDR2 is YFSETQ. The V gene lost 5 bases and the J gene lost 6 bases, with 14 bases spanning the gap.

V usage is TRBV5-1 and J usage is TRBJ2-2, with TRBD2 as a possible D gene (5 bases). Between the trimmed V and J ends, which lost 0 bases and 3 bases, there was a span of 15 bases. The CDR3 length is 17 residues. CDR1 is SGHRS, CDR2 YFSETQ, per germline. CDR3: CASSLGTAADHTGELFF. The CDR3 region has the DNA TGCGCCAGCAGCTTGGGAACAGCAGCGGATCACACCGGGGAGCTGTTTTTT.

The J gene is TRBJ1-5, the V gene TRBV27; 8 bases agree with TRBD1. Germline loops: CDR1 MNHEY, CDR2 SMNVEV (reference sequence). With V trimmed by 3 bases and J by 9 bases, 7 bases remained unmatched. CDR3 size: 14 residues. CDR3 sequence (DNA): TGTGCCAGCAGTTTGCAACAGGGGGGAACGCCCCAGCATTTT. Translating it yields CASSLQQGGTPQHF.

The rearrangement links TRBV7-8 to TRBJ2-3, with D possibly being TRBD1 (6 bases). The germline V gene has CDR1 SGHVS and CDR2 FQNEAQ. V lost 5 bases, J lost 1 base, and 16 bases lay in between. The CDR3 runs 16 residues. The CDR3 DNA reads TGTGCCAGCAGCGGATTCCAGGCAGGGGGCACAGATACGCAGTATTTT. As protein: CASSGFQAGGTDTQYF.

The genes are TRBV30 and TRBJ2-7; no firm D call. Germline V lookup: CDR1 GTSNPN, CDR2 SVGIG (reference sequence). The CDR3 loop spans 15 amino acids. Deletions cut 4 bases from V and 3 bases from J, with 19 bases between. DNA of the CDR3: TGTGCCTGGAATCGCCCTAGTCTCTCCCACTACGAGCAGTACTTC. Residues: CAWNRPSLSHYEQYF.

This chain joins TRBV6-5 and TRBJ1-2, with 7 nucleotides matching TRBD1. The CDR3 extends over 13 amino acids. The V gene's germline CDR1 is MNHEY and CDR2 SVGAGI. Trimming took 5 bases from V and 6 from J; bases not matched to a gene: 6. CDR3 amino acids: CASSPRGKNGYTF. CDR3 nucleotides: TGTGCCAGCAGTCCCAGGGGGAAAAATGGCTACACCTTC.

The chain employs TRBV7-2 and TRBJ1-6; 7 positions agree with TRBD1. Looked up from germline, CDR1 is SGHTA and CDR2 is FQGNSA. CDR3 length: 15 amino acids. Trimming cost V 4 bases and J 6 bases; bases outside gene matches: 6. The CDR3 region has the DNA TGTGCCAGCAGCTCCAGGACAGGAACTAATTCACCCCTCCACTTT. It is translated as CASSSRTGTNSPLHF.

The chain is built from TRBV7-8 and TRBJ2-1, with D possibly being TRBD1 (5 bases). V lost 0 bases, J lost 1 base, and 16 bases lay in between. The CDR3 extends over 18 amino acids. Germline CDR1 SGHVS, CDR2 FQNEAQ. The DNA for the CDR3 is TGTGCCAGCAGCTTAGCCGTGCAGGGCTGGATTTCCTACAATGAGCAGTTCTTC. Protein product: CASSLAVQGWISYNEQFF.

The CDR3 nucleotides read TGTGCCAGCAGGGGTGCGGTACCCGGCGAGCAGTACTTC. Translation: CASRGAVPGEQYF. The rearrangement links TRBV27 to TRBJ2-7; D is uncertain. Per germline, CDR1 MNHEY and CDR2 SMNVEV (reference sequence). This CDR3 is 13 amino acids long. Trimming took off 6 bases at V and 6 bases at J, with 15 bases between the two ends.

The V gene is TRBV29-1, the J gene TRBJ2-1; 7 bases line up with TRBD1. V was clipped by 3 bases and J by 3 bases; unmatched bases: 5. The germline V gene encodes CDR1 SQVTM and CDR2 ANQGSEA. The CDR3 runs 14 residues. The CDR3 spells CSVDRGQFYNEQFF. DNA of the CDR3: TGCAGCGTTGATCGGGGACAGTTCTACAATGAGCAGTTCTTC.

This rearrangement joins TRBV2 to TRBJ2-4, with D tentatively TRBD2 (6 bases). The germline V gene encodes CDR1 SNHLY and CDR2 FYNNEI. V was shortened by 6 bases and J by 5 bases, with 8 bases between the two germline ends. The CDR3 spans 12 residues. CDR3 loop: CASRGLENIQYF. The CDR3 coding sequence is TGTGCCAGCAGGGGACTCGAAAACATTCAGTACTTC.

V is TRBV7-8 and J is TRBJ2-6; weak D call: TRBD1 (6 bases). The CDR3 runs to 16 residues. The V end was cut by 4 bases, the J end by 1 base, with 11 bases between. CDR1 SGHVS and CDR2 FQNEAQ come from the germline V gene. The CDR3: CASSSGQGSGANVLTF. As DNA, the CDR3 is TGTGCCAGCAGCTCCGGCCAGGGGTCTGGGGCCAACGTCCTGACTTTC.

The rearrangement joins TRBV28 to TRBJ1-5; 9 bases line up with TRBD1. This CDR3 region has 16 residues. The germline V gene has CDR1 MDHEN and CDR2 SYDVKM. The ends lost 3 bases at V and 6 bases at J; junction bases unmatched: 9. CDR3 region: CASSFGTGSGGQPQHF. The DNA for the CDR3 is TGTGCCAGCAGTTTTGGGACAGGGAGTGGCGGTCAGCCCCAGCATTTT.

This chain joins TRBV18 and TRBJ1-2; 10 bases are a match to TRBD1. CDR3 length equals 14 residues. CDR1 is KGHSH, CDR2 LQKENI, per germline. V lost 0 bases to trimming and J lost 5 bases; unmatched junction nucleotides: 0. DNA of the CDR3: TGTGCCAGCTCACCACCGGGACAGGGGTATGGCTACACCTTC. This gives the protein CASSPPGQGYGYTF.